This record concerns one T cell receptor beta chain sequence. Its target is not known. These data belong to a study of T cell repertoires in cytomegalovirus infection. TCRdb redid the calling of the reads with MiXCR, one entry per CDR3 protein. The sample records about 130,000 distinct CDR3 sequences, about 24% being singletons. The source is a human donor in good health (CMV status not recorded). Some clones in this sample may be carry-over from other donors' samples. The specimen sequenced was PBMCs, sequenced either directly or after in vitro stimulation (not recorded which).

In DNA, the CDR3 is TGTGCCAGCAGTGGCTTAAGACTAGCGGGAGGGCCACCAGATACGCAGTATTTT. It is translated as CASSGLRLAGGPPDTQYF. The V call is TRBV2, the J call TRBJ2-3; the match to TRBD2 covers 14 bases. After removal of 4 bases from V and 4 bases from J, the junction contained 10 bases not matched to a gene. Germline CDR1 and CDR2: SNHLY and FYNNEI. The CDR3 contains 18 residues.